Each of the 20 T cell receptor beta chains below was sequenced from the same sample in a study of pediatric ulcerative colitis. Rectal tissue came from one to two pinch biopsies taken at colonoscopy. Data came from immunoSEQ multiplex PCR; TCRdb stores just in-frame clones and leaves some out. The sample has 20,000 to 25,000 clones; 65% to 80% are singletons. The source material was gut tissue. All receptors come from a boy aged 5 to 17 with severe ulcerative colitis.

The chain joins TRBV11-3 to TRBJ2-1; D is tentatively TRBD1 or TRBD2 (5 bases each). With 0 bases removed from V and 2 bases from J, the gap between germline ends came to 17 bases. In germline, CDR1 is SGHNT, CDR2 YENEEA. The CDR3 is made up of 18 amino acids. The CDR3 is CASSLESPQWGTYNEQFF. The CDR3 DNA sequence: TGTGCCAGCAGCTTAGAATCTCCCCAGTGGGGGACCTACAATGAGCAGTTCTTC.

For the CDR3, the DNA is TGTGCCAGCATCCTGTTCGTACAAAGTCGGGCCAACGTCCTGACTTTC. It is translated as CASILFVQSRANVLTF. The J gene is TRBJ2-6, the V gene TRBV5-7; D remains ambiguous. TRBV5-7 is an open reading frame whose function is uncertain. V was pared by 6 bases and J by 5 bases, with 18 bases between. The CDR3 is made up of 16 amino acids.

The chain joins TRBV19 to TRBJ2-3; no firm D call. Germline V CDR1 and CDR2: LNHDA, SQIVND (reference sequence). The length of the CDR3 is 13 residues. V was cut by 2 bases and J by 5 bases, with 8 bases left in between. The CDR3 coding sequence is TGTGCCAGTAGTATATGGGCGGAAGATACGCAGTATTTT. This codes for CASSIWAEDTQYF.

This clone occurred once. The chain recombines TRBV11-3 with TRBJ2-2; 8 bases map to TRBD1. The CDR3 is 13 residues long. V dropped 2 bases and J dropped 9; count of bases not matched to a gene: 2. Germline V CDR1 and CDR2: SGHNT, YENEEA. The CDR3 DNA reads as TGTGCCAGCAGCTTACAGGGGGCCAGGGAGCTGTTTTTT. Encoded protein: CASSLQGARELFF.

The V and J genes are TRBV4-2 and TRBJ1-3; the D is unclear. Germline CDR1 is LGHNA and CDR2 is YNFKEQ. With 0 bases removed from V and 1 base from J, the gap between germline ends came to 4 bases. This CDR3 has 14 amino acids. The CDR3 reads CASSQDPSGNTIYF. CDR3 DNA: TGTGCCAGCAGCCAAGATCCTTCTGGAAACACCATATATTTT.

This clone has just a few counts. This chain links TRBV27 with TRBJ2-7; 7 bases fit TRBD1. The CDR3 sequence is 14 residues long. J gave up 4 bases and V 3 bases, and 6 bases lay outside the gene matches. Per germline, CDR1 MNHEY and CDR2 SMNVEV (reference sequence). The CDR3 loop reads CASSLKGGWYEQYF. CDR3 sequence (DNA): TGTGCCAGCAGTTTGAAAGGGGGCTGGTACGAGCAGTACTTC.

This clone turned up a few times. The gene calls are TRBV27 and TRBJ1-2; 7 bases agree with TRBD1. This CDR3 has 15 amino acids. Looked up from germline, CDR1 is MNHEY and CDR2 is SMNVEV (reference sequence). V was pared by 2 bases and J by 8 bases, with 11 bases of the junction left unmatched. Here the CDR3 DNA reads TGTGCCAGCAGTTTAGATACGACAGGGCAAGAAGGCTACACCTTC. This translates into CASSLDTTGQEGYTF.

The V and J genes are TRBV6-6 and TRBJ1-5; D remains unclear. V was trimmed by 2 bases and J by 8 bases, leaving 10 bases between them. The CDR3 totals 13 residues. Per germline, CDR1 MNHNY and CDR2 SVGAGI (reference sequence). This chain's CDR3 is CASSYTTREPQHF. CDR3 DNA sequence: TGTGCCAGCAGTTACACTACTCGGGAGCCCCAGCATTTT.

V is TRBV30 and J is TRBJ1-1, with a tentative D call TRBD1 (5 bases). The CDR3 has 18 residues. V dropped 3 bases and J dropped 5 bases, with 28 bases sitting between them. Germline lookup yields CDR1 GTSNPN and CDR2 SVGIG (reference sequence). The DNA for the CDR3 is TGTGCCTGGAGCACTAAGCGGAGGGGTGCGGGGCGAATTACTGAAGCTTTCTTT. Its protein is CAWSTKRRGAGRITEAFF.

This clone was seen a few times. Other DNA sequences from this sample encode an identical CDR3 as well. This chain links TRBV18 with TRBJ2-7; a weak D match, TRBD1 (5 bases). The CDR3 is 14 amino acids. Looked up from germline, CDR1 is KGHSH and CDR2 is LQKENI. V was cut by 1 base and J by 4 bases, with 11 bases left in between. In nucleotides, the CDR3 is TGTGCCAGCTCACCACTTGGCCAGGGATACGAGCAGTACTTC. It specifies CASSPLGQGYEQYF.

This chain connects TRBV6-5 to TRBJ2-7; D may be TRBD1 (5 bases). The V and J ends lost 6 bases and 4 bases respectively, with 10 bases between them. The CDR3 totals 12 residues. In germline, CDR1 is MNHEY, CDR2 SVGAGI. CDR3 in amino acids: CASRDPGYEQYF. CDR3 bases: TGTGCCAGCAGAGACCCAGGGTACGAGCAGTACTTC.

The rearrangement links TRBV2 to TRBJ2-5; D unresolved. V was shortened by 1 base and J by 5 bases, with 8 bases between the two germline ends. CDR3 size: 13 residues. Germline values: CDR1 SNHLY, CDR2 FYNNEI. CDR3 loop: CASSEGVPETQYF. The DNA of the CDR3 is TGTGCCAGCAGTGAAGGGGTCCCGGAGACCCAGTACTTC.

The V and J genes are TRBV6-4 and TRBJ2-3, with 12 bases that match TRBD2. The CDR3 is 14 amino acids. Germline CDR1 and CDR2: MRHNA and SNTAGT. V shed 4 bases, J shed 4 bases, and the junction held 0 bases outside the gene matches. CDR3 protein: CASSGLAGADTQYF. The CDR3 DNA reads TGTGCCAGCAGTGGACTAGCGGGAGCAGATACGCAGTATTTT.

This chain's CDR3 is CASSVRLNTEAFF. In DNA form, the CDR3 reads TGTGCCAGCAGCGTCCGGTTGAACACTGAAGCTTTCTTT. The chain links TRBV9 to TRBJ1-1; no definite D call. V gave up 2 bases and J gave up 0 bases, with 5 bases separating them. The CDR3 sequence is 13 residues long. CDR1 and CDR2 from the germline V gene are SGDLS and YYNGEE.

This chain uses TRBV5-4 with TRBJ1-4, with TRBD1 as a possible D gene (6 bases). The CDR3 length is 14 residues. Germline lookup yields CDR1 SGHNT and CDR2 YYREEE (reference sequence). Trimming took 4 bases from V and 7 from J, leaving 14 bases between them. The CDR3 sequence: CASSKQGIGEKLFF. The CDR3 coding sequence is TGTGCCAGCAGCAAACAGGGTATTGGTGAAAAACTGTTTTTT. Based on the CDR3 plus reference TRBV5-4 and TRBJ1-4, the full variable domain is ETGVTQSPTHLIKTRGQQVTLRCSSQSGHNTVSWYQQALGQGPQFIFQYYREEENGRGNFPPRFSGLQFPNYSSELNVNALELDDSALYLCASSKQGIGEKLFFGSGTQLSVL.

J is TRBJ1-3 and V is TRBV5-6; D is undetermined. Germline V gene lookup returns CDR1 SGHDT and CDR2 YYEEEE. Trimming took 4 bases from V and 0 from J, leaving 14 bases between them. The CDR3 totals 16 residues. The CDR3: CASSPGLKFSGNTIYF. The DNA of the CDR3 is TGTGCCAGCAGCCCCGGACTGAAATTCTCTGGAAACACCATATATTTT.

This sequence joins TRBV6-5 and TRBJ1-1; 7 bases are a match to TRBD1. The CDR3 consists of 15 residues. Germline assignment: CDR1 MNHEY and CDR2 SVGAGI. V lost 5 bases to trimming and J lost 4 bases; unmatched junction nucleotides: 10. The DNA of the CDR3 is TGTGCCAGCAGTCGCGGTACAGGGGAGGGCACTGAAGCTTTCTTT. Translating gives CASSRGTGEGTEAFF.

The J gene is TRBJ1-5, the V gene TRBV11-2, with unresolved D. The CDR3 length is 15 residues. V lost 1 base and J 3 bases, leaving 10 bases between the germline ends. Per germline, CDR1 SGHAT and CDR2 FQNNGV. In nucleotides, the CDR3 is TGTGCCAGCAGCTTAGCATGGGGTGCCAATCAGCCCCAGCATTTT. Encoded protein: CASSLAWGANQPQHF.

CDR3 region: CASSFRTSGRTYEQYF. CDR3 DNA sequence: TGTGCCAGCAGCTTTCGGACTAGCGGGAGGACCTACGAGCAGTACTTC. The chain couples TRBV12-1 to TRBJ2-7; TRBD2 is taken as the D call from the table, unchecked against the DNA. TRBV12-1 is reported as a pseudogene. This CDR3 contains 16 residues.

The chain links TRBV10-3 to TRBJ2-3; 7 nucleotides align to TRBD2. With 3 bases clipped from V and 2 bases from J, the junction kept 5 bases outside the gene matches. The CDR3 has 15 residues. Germline assignment: CDR1 ENHRY and CDR2 SYGVKD. The CDR3, as DNA: TGTGCCATCAGTGAACCTCGGGAGGACACAGATACGCAGTATTTT. Protein product: CAISEPREDTDTQYF.